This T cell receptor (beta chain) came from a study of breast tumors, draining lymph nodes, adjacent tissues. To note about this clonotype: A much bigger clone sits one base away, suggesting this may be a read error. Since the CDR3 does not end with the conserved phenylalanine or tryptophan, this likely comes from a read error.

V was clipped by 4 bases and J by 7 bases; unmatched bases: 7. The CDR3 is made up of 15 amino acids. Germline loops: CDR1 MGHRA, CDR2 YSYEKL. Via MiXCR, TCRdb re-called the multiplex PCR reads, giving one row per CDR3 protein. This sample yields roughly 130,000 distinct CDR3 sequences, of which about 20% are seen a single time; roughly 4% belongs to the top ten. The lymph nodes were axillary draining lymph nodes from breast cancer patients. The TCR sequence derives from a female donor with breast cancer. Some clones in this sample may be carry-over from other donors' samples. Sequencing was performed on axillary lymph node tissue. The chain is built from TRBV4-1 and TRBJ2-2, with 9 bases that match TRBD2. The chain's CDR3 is CASSRVSGGDGELFL. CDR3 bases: TGCGCCAGCAGCCGGGTTAGCGGGGGTGACGGGGAGCTGTTTCTT.